Following are 25 T cell receptor beta chains from one sample sequenced in a study of blood T cells in healthy people across ages. Together with a sample-barcoded 5' primer, a J-beta primer mix was included in a second PCR lasting roughly 6 to 12 cycles. TCRdb reprocessed the 5' RACE reads with MiXCR, giving one entry per CDR3 protein. The sample holds more than 700,000 distinct CDR3 sequences; roughly 50% are singletons and the top ten take about 42%. Sequences were obtained from blood. The receptor source for this set is a man older than 75 in good health.

This clonotype was counted between two and nine times. The rearrangement joins TRBV5-1 to TRBJ2-5, with D uncertain. The CDR3 is 14 amino acids. Germline CDR1 is SGHRS and CDR2 is YFSETQ. V shed 7 bases and J shed 2 bases, with 15 bases lying between them. CDR3 nucleotides: TGCGCCAGCCGACGGACCTACCGTCAAGAGACCCAGTACTTC. Residues: CASRRTYRQETQYF.

The chain joins TRBV20-1 to TRBJ2-2, with 9 nucleotides matching TRBD2. The V segment lost 6 bases and the J segment 5 bases; nucleotides outside the gene matches: 7. The CDR3 length is 14 residues. CDR1 is DFQATT, CDR2 SNEGSKA, per germline (reference sequence). CDR3 sequence (DNA): TGCAGTGCGTTAAGCGGGGGGCGGACCGGGGAGCTGTTTTTT. The encoded protein is CSALSGGRTGELFF.

The chain links TRBV29-1 to TRBJ2-4; D remains unclear. The DNA end is a closer match to TRBJ2-7, so the J assignment may be wrong. The CDR3 loop spans 14 amino acids. Germline V gives CDR1 SQVTM, CDR2 ANQGSEA. The DNA for the CDR3 is TGCAGCGTCAAAAGGTTGCCGCCCGACTACGAGCAGTACTTC. Translating gives CSVKRLPPDYEQYF.

The rearrangement links TRBV20-1 to TRBJ2-7; perhaps TRBD2 as D (6 bases). Trimming cost V 5 bases and J 7 bases, with 27 bases left between them. The CDR3 consists of 16 residues. In germline, CDR1 is DFQATT, CDR2 SNEGSKA (reference sequence). The CDR3 coding sequence is TGCAGTGCTCCTCCTAGGGCGGGAAGGATGGGCAATGAGCAGTACTTC. This sequence encodes CSAPPRAGRMGNEQYF.

V gene TRBV14 combines with J gene TRBJ2-5; D is unresolved. The J call may be in error: the DNA end matches TRBJ2-7 better. CDR1 is SGHDN and CDR2 is FVKESK in the germline V gene. This CDR3 is 15 amino acids long. The CDR3 region has the DNA TGTGCCAGCAGCCAAGACGGGTCAGGTACCTACGAGCAGTACTTC. It specifies CASSQDGSGTYEQYF.

This clonotype was recorded many times. This rearrangement joins TRBV12-3 or TRBV12-4 to TRBJ1-2; 9 bases are a match to TRBD1. With 5 bases clipped from V and 7 bases from J, the junction kept 5 bases outside the gene matches. The CDR3 contains 13 residues. The DNA of the CDR3 is TGTGCCAGCAGTCTACAGGGGGCACGTGGCTACACCTTC. Translation: CASSLQGARGYTF.

This chain uses TRBV20-1 with TRBJ2-5, with a weak D call TRBD1 (6 bases). Trimming pared 0 bases from V and 0 bases from J, leaving 11 bases between. The CDR3 contains 15 residues. The germline V gene has CDR1 DFQATT and CDR2 SNEGSKA (reference sequence). This CDR3 is CSARDPRGYQETQYF. The CDR3 DNA reads TGCAGTGCTAGAGATCCGAGGGGGTACCAAGAGACCCAGTACTTC.

The V call is TRBV10-3, the J call TRBJ2-7, with TRBD2 identical over 9 bases. Per the germline V gene, CDR1 is ENHRY and CDR2 is SYGVKD. This CDR3 contains 14 residues. The ends lost 4 bases at V and 3 bases at J; junction bases unmatched: 4. CDR3 in amino acids: CAISVGTSSYEQYF. DNA for the CDR3: TGTGCCATCAGTGTAGGGACTAGCAGCTACGAGCAGTACTTC.

The chain has TRBV29-1 and TRBJ2-1; TRBD1 agrees at 7 bases. Germline V CDR1 and CDR2: SQVTM, ANQGSEA. The CDR3 totals 13 residues. The J segment lost 8 bases and the V segment lost 6 bases, leaving 10 bases of the junction unmatched. The DNA of the CDR3 is TGCAGCGTCCCCGACAGGGTGGCCGATGAGCAGTTCTTC. This encodes CSVPDRVADEQFF.

A note on this clonotype: Germline and junction disagree at one end, which may indicate a read error. The chain couples TRBV25-1 to TRBJ2-7; D perhaps matches TRBD2 (5 bases). CDR1 MGHDK and CDR2 SYGVNS come from the germline V gene. The CDR3 spans 15 residues. CDR3 nucleotides: TGTGCCCGCAGTGAAGGAGGCCGGGTAACCTACGAGCAGTACTTC. It yields the protein CARSEGGRVTYEQYF.

The V and J genes are TRBV3-1 and TRBJ2-5, with TRBD1 matching over 9 bases. The junction had 10 bases not matched to a gene; V was cut back by 3 bases and J by 5 bases. The CDR3 totals 16 residues. CDR1 is LGHDT, CDR2 YNNKEL, per germline (reference sequence). The CDR3 DNA reads TGTGCCAGCAGCCAGATCCCCGGACAGGGGAGGGAGACCCAGTACTTC. The encoded protein is CASSQIPGQGRETQYF.

The CDR3 coding sequence is TGTGCCATCAGGCCCGGGACAGGGAGCTCCTACGAGCAGTACTTC. Protein: CAIRPGTGSSYEQYF. The chain joins TRBV10-3 to TRBJ2-7, with 9 bases identical to TRBD1. J was trimmed by 0 bases and V by 6 bases; bases with no gene match: 6. CDR3 length equals 15 residues. Germline-derived CDR1 and CDR2 are ENHRY and SYGVKD.

The sample holds many counts of this clonotype. V and J are TRBV3-1 and TRBJ2-7; weak D call: TRBD2 (6 bases). CDR3 size: 14 residues. The germline V and J ends were trimmed by 0 bases and 1 base, with 7 bases remaining between them. Germline V lookup: CDR1 LGHDT, CDR2 YNNKEL (reference sequence). CDR3 loop: CASSQELASYEQYF. CDR3 nucleotides: TGTGCCAGCAGCCAAGAACTAGCTTCCTACGAGCAGTACTTC.

This clonotype appeared once. This sequence joins TRBV5-1 and TRBJ2-3; 7 bases map to TRBD2. The J segment lost 5 bases and the V segment lost 0 bases, leaving 6 bases of the junction unmatched. Germline CDR1 and CDR2: SGHRS and YFSETQ. This CDR3 comprises 15 residues. The CDR3 DNA reads TGCGCCAGCAGCTTGGTCGGGGGGAGAGTAGATACGCAGTATTTT. This gives the protein CASSLVGGRVDTQYF.

V usage is TRBV20-1 and J usage is TRBJ2-3; D possibly corresponds to TRBD2 (6 bases). Germline-derived CDR1 and CDR2 are DFQATT and SNEGSKA (reference sequence). Trimming took 5 bases from V and 5 from J, leaving 20 bases between them. CDR3 length: 15 amino acids. This CDR3 is CSAGGIGTHQDTQYF. CDR3 coding DNA: TGCAGTGCTGGGGGGATAGGGACTCACCAAGATACGCAGTATTTT.

A note on this clonotype: A junction boundary mismatches the germline segment, possibly from a read error. The genes are TRBV27 and TRBJ2-6; the D is unclear. CDR3 length: 15 residues. Germline V gives CDR1 MNHEY, CDR2 SMNVEV (reference sequence). DNA for the CDR3: TGTGCCGGCAGACCCGAATTTTCTGGGGCCAACGTCCTGACTTTC. Translated: CAGRPEFSGANVLTF.

This rearrangement joins TRBV3-1 to TRBJ2-5; D could derive from TRBD1 or TRBD2 (5 bases each). Gene TRBJ2-7 matches the end of the DNA better, so the J call may be wrong. The germline V gene has CDR1 LGHDT and CDR2 YNNKEL (reference sequence). The CDR3 covers 14 residues. CDR3 nucleotide sequence: TGTGCCAGCAGCCATCCGGGACGGGGCGACGAGCAGTACTTC. It is translated as CASSHPGRGDEQYF.

The chain recombines TRBV5-1 with TRBJ1-4; 7 bases agree with TRBD1. Germline V gene lookup returns CDR1 SGHRS and CDR2 YFSETQ. The CDR3 covers 15 residues. With 1 base clipped from V and 8 bases from J, the junction kept 8 bases outside the gene matches. In DNA form, the CDR3 reads TGCGCCAGCAGCTTGAGTGGCAGGGGGAAAGAAAAACTGTTTTTT. Amino acids: CASSLSGRGKEKLFF.

The chain links TRBV6-2 or TRBV6-3 to TRBJ1-2; D may be TRBD1 (6 bases). Germline lookup yields CDR1 MNHEY and CDR2 SVGEGT. Trimming pared 7 bases from V and 2 bases from J, leaving 14 bases between. This CDR3 spans 14 amino acids. DNA of the CDR3: TGTGCCAGCAAAATGGGGGGCAGCAACTATGGCTACACCTTC. Translation: CASKMGGSNYGYTF.

The chain couples TRBV5-1 to TRBJ1-2, with D perhaps TRBD1 (6 bases). The CDR3 has 12 amino acids. Germline lookup yields CDR1 SGHRS and CDR2 YFSETQ. V was shortened by 0 bases and J by 14 bases, with 14 bases between the two germline ends. The CDR3 DNA reads TGCGCCAGCAGCTTGGAACAGGGAGGGAGGACCTTC. It translates to CASSLEQGGRTF.

The CDR3 DNA sequence: TGTGCCAGCTCCCTGGGGTCGCGTAGCGGGAGGGCAAGCACAGATACGCAGTATTTT. Residues: CASSLGSRSGRASTDTQYF. The chain links TRBV27 to TRBJ2-3, with 11 positions matching TRBD2. V dropped 8 bases and J dropped 0; count of bases not matched to a gene: 16. The CDR3 runs 19 residues. CDR1 is MNHEY and CDR2 is SMNVEV in the germline V gene (reference sequence).

About this clonotype itself: One junction end does not reproduce the germline sequence, and a read error may be involved. V gene TRBV7-2 combines with J gene TRBJ2-3; TRBD2 aligns across 11 bases. The CDR3 runs 18 residues. Germline-derived CDR1 and CDR2 are SGHTA and FQGNSA. The DNA for the CDR3 is TGTGCCAGCAGCTCAGGGACTAGCGGTCCCTGGGGCACAGATACGCGGTATTTT. Amino acids: CASSSGTSGPWGTDTRYF.

This chain links TRBV10-3 with TRBJ2-1; TRBD2 aligns across 16 bases. V gave up 6 bases and J gave up 6 bases; unmatched junction bases: 11. Germline CDR1 ENHRY, CDR2 SYGVKD. This CDR3 region has 18 residues. CDR3 DNA: TGTGCCATCAGGCCGGGACTAGCGGGAGGGCCTCTAGCCAATGAGCAGTTCTTC. Its translation is CAIRPGLAGGPLANEQFF.

The chain is built from TRBV7-9 and TRBJ1-1; weak D call: TRBD1 (6 bases). Looked up from germline, CDR1 is SEHNR and CDR2 is FQNEAQ (reference sequence). The CDR3 has 13 amino acids. Trimming removed 4 bases from V and 3 bases from J, with 9 bases in between. CDR3 residues: CASSSWTDTEAFF. CDR3 coding DNA: TGTGCCAGCAGCTCCTGGACAGACACTGAAGCTTTCTTT.

The table lists this clonotype with a few counts. This chain connects TRBV24-1 to TRBJ2-6, with D unresolved. The CDR3 loop spans 15 amino acids. Trimming removed 4 bases at V and 0 bases at J, with 6 bases between. Per germline, CDR1 KGHDR and CDR2 SFDVKD. CDR3 in amino acids: CATSDPDSGANVLTF. The CDR3 coding sequence is TGTGCCACCAGTGACCCGGACTCTGGGGCCAACGTCCTGACTTTC.